A single sample gave rise to the 8 T cell receptor beta chains below, sequenced in a study of neoadjuvant nivolumab and ipilimumab in lung cancer (dated by TCRdb to about 2020). Libraries were built with the immunoSEQ multiplex PCR assay. The table was pulled from immuneACCESS by TCRdb, which kept in-frame rearrangements only. Such tables lose some clones; where checked, under half of the loss comes from unresolved V genes, and the rest has no known cause. Within this sample are thousands of clones, with roughly 80% of them counted one time only. Roughly 5% of the sample belongs to the ten largest clones. The time point label, as the study defines it: at surgical resection after neoadjuvant nivolumab +/- ipilimumab. The starting material was normal lung tissue adjacent to the tumor, obtained after neoadjuvant nivolumab, alone or with ipilimumab, at or shortly before surgery. These receptors originate from an adult with non-small cell lung cancer. Some clones in this sample may be carry-over from other donors' samples.

The chain couples TRBV5-1 to TRBJ2-1; TRBD1 matches at 8 bases. Germline V gene sequence: CDR1 SGHRS, CDR2 YFSETQ. The CDR3 length is 16 residues. Unmatched junction bases numbered 11, after V lost 0 bases and J lost 9 bases. CDR3 nucleotide sequence: TGCGCCAGCAGCTTGGGTTGGGGACAGGAACAAGGTGAGCAGTTCTTC. Amino acids: CASSLGWGQEQGEQFF.

This clone came up a few times. V is TRBV15 and J is TRBJ1-1; D possibly corresponds to TRBD1 (5 bases). The V gene lost 0 bases and the J gene lost 1 base, with 9 bases spanning the gap. The germline V gene has CDR1 LNHNV and CDR2 YYDKDF (reference sequence). This CDR3 region has 15 residues. The CDR3 reads CATSRDIRENTEAFF. In nucleotides, the CDR3 is TGTGCCACCAGCAGAGATATCAGGGAGAACACTGAAGCTTTCTTT.

The chain combines TRBV13 with TRBJ2-7, with D possibly matching TRBD1 (6 bases). Trimming stripped 3 bases from V and 4 bases from J, with 16 bases between. CDR3 length equals 15 residues. Per the germline V gene, CDR1 is PRHDT and CDR2 is FYEKMQ (reference sequence). Here the CDR3 DNA reads TGTGCCAGCAGCTTGGGACATCCCGAGGGTTACGAGCAGTACTTC. Amino acid sequence: CASSLGHPEGYEQYF.

The genes are TRBV29-1 and TRBJ1-1; TRBD1 agrees at 9 bases. The length of the CDR3 is 13 residues. Germline CDR1 and CDR2: SQVTM and ANQGSEA. V trimming: 4 bases; J trimming: 2 bases; junction bases outside the gene matches: 2. CDR3 coding DNA: TGCAGCGTTGCTACAGGGGGCAACACTGAAGCTTTCTTT. Its translation is CSVATGGNTEAFF.

The rearrangement links TRBV5-1 to TRBJ2-7; 7 bases fit TRBD1. The trim removed 3 bases at V and 2 bases at J, leaving 8 bases unmatched. Germline V lookup: CDR1 SGHRS, CDR2 YFSETQ. The CDR3 length is 15 residues. CDR3 amino acids: CASSSAGTATYEQYF. The DNA of the CDR3 is TGCGCCAGCAGCTCCGCCGGGACAGCTACCTACGAGCAGTACTTC.

This chain joins TRBV30 and TRBJ1-1; no firm D call. The CDR3 length is 13 residues. V lost 2 bases to trimming and J lost 4 bases, with 11 bases between them. The V gene's germline CDR1 is GTSNPN and CDR2 SVGIG (reference sequence). CDR3 in DNA: TGTGCCTGGAGTAGGCAGGCGGGCACTGAAGCTTTCTTT. Amino acid sequence: CAWSRQAGTEAFF. Full variable domain (rest looked up from reference TRBV30 and TRBJ1-1): SQTIHQWPATLVQPVGSPLSLECTVEGTSNPNLYWYRQAAGRGLQLLFYSVGIGQISSEVPQNLSASRPQDRQFILSSKKLLLSDSGFYLCAWSRQAGTEAFFGQGTRLTVV.

The chain employs TRBV7-9 and TRBJ2-6; the D gene is possibly TRBD2 (5 bases). Trimming left V 2 bases short and J 3 bases short, with 20 bases between. CDR1 and CDR2 from the germline V gene are SEHNR and FQNEAQ (reference sequence). CDR3 length equals 19 residues. The CDR3 nucleotides read TGTGCCAGCAGCTTACACCATTTGACGGGGTCTGGTGGGGCCAACGTCCTGACTTTC. As protein: CASSLHHLTGSGGANVLTF.

The V and J genes are TRBV27 and TRBJ2-7; D possibly uses TRBD1 or TRBD2 (5 bases each). This CDR3 spans 13 amino acids. Per germline, CDR1 MNHEY and CDR2 SMNVEV (reference sequence). The V gene lost 4 bases and the J gene lost 4 bases, with 11 bases spanning the gap. The CDR3 is CASSSGTHYEQYF. The CDR3 DNA follows: TGTGCCAGCAGTTCCGGGACCCATTACGAGCAGTACTTC.